This is a list of T cell receptor beta chains from one sample in a study of cytomegalovirus exposure and HLA in healthy donors. Produced via immunoSEQ multiplex PCR; TCRdb's table is partial and in-frame only. The table shows some 190,000 clones, with about 88% occurring only once. The sequenced material came from PBMCs. These receptors all come from a young woman in good health and CMV-seronegative. Both conserved end residues are part of each CDR3. The order of the fields is V gene, D gene, J gene, clone size, CDR3 DNA, CDR3 protein. A D gene is named only where the DNA matches it firmly. Not all rows give a size; the values are once, few, many and, for expanded clones, a class.

TRBV5-6	-	TRBJ1-2	-	TGTGCCAGCAGCTTTCAAGGACTTGACTATGGCTACACCTTC	CASSFQGLDYGYTF
TRBV6-5	-	TRBJ2-7	once	TGTGCCAGCAGGGCCTTCACTACTAGATCCTACGAGCAGTACTTC	CASRAFTTRSYEQYF
TRBV27	-	TRBJ1-6	-	TGTGCCAGCAGTCCGCGGCGAGTCCCCATCGCTAGTTCACCCCTCCACTTT	CASSPRRVPIASSPLHF
TRBV30	TRBD1	TRBJ2-7	-	TGTGCCTGGAGTCGACAGGGGACCCCCTACGAGCAGTACTTC	CAWSRQGTPYEQYF
TRBV30	-	TRBJ1-2	-	TGTGCCTGGAGTCTCCTTAACTATGGCTACACCTTC	CAWSLLNYGYTF
TRBV2	TRBD2	TRBJ2-2	once	TGTGCCAGCTCGGTAGCGGGAGGCACCGGGGAGCTGTTTTTT	CASSVAGGTGELFF
TRBV6-6	-	TRBJ1-2	-	TGTGCCAGCAGTTACCCGGGACAATCTAACTATGGCTACACCTTC	CASSYPGQSNYGYTF
TRBV20-1	-	TRBJ2-3	-	TGCAGTGCCAGGACAGAGCCCACGCAGTATTTT	CSARTEPTQYF
TRBV28	-	TRBJ1-1	-	TGTGCCAGCAGTTACTCGGACAGCCAGAACACTGAAGCTTTCTTT	CASSYSDSQNTEAFF
TRBV2	-	TRBJ1-1	once	TGTGCCAGCAGTGAAGCACCCACAGAGAACACTGAAGCTTTCTTT	CASSEAPTENTEAFF
TRBV5-1	TRBD2	TRBJ2-5	-	TGCGCCAGCTGTAGGACTAGCGGGGGGTCGGGGGAGACCCAGTACTTC	CASCRTSGGSGETQYF
TRBV7-9	TRBD1	TRBJ1-6	-	TGTGCCAGCAGCTTAAGGGGACAGGGGCCGCTGGATTCACCCCTCCACTTT	CASSLRGQGPLDSPLHF
TRBV7-9	TRBD2	TRBJ2-3	-	TGTGCCAGCAGCCCTACTACCAGCGGGAGTCAAGATACGCAGTATTTT	CASSPTTSGSQDTQYF
TRBV28	-	TRBJ2-1	-	TGTGCCAGCAACCCAGGCTCGGGATCCTACAATGAGCAGTTCTTC	CASNPGSGSYNEQFF
TRBV2	-	TRBJ2-1	-	TGTGCCAGCAGTGACGTGCTAAACCTCTGGAATGAGCAGTTCTTC	CASSDVLNLWNEQFF
TRBV28	TRBD1	TRBJ1-2	once	TGTGCCAGCAGTTTTGGAGGGGGCGGCTACACCTTC	CASSFGGGGYTF
TRBV4-2	TRBD2	TRBJ2-3	-	TGTGCCAGCAGCCAAGATGTGGCTAGCGGGGTCGCAGATACGCAGTATTTT	CASSQDVASGVADTQYF
TRBV11-2	-	TRBJ1-2	-	TGTGCCAGCAGCTTAGGTCCTAACAACTTCCCTAGCTATGGCTACACCTTC	CASSLGPNNFPSYGYTF
TRBV28	TRBD1	TRBJ1-5	-	TGTGCCAGCAGTAGGCAGGGGGCCGGGGGTCAGCCCCAGCATTTT	CASSRQGAGGQPQHF
TRBV21-1	-	TRBJ1-5	-	TGTGCCGAGCGGTTGCTGTATAGCAATCAGCCCCAGCATTTT	CAERLLYSNQPQHF
TRBV25-1	TRBD1	TRBJ2-7	-	TGTGCCAGCAGACCCGGGACAGGGCCATACGAGCAGTACTTC	CASRPGTGPYEQYF
TRBV5-8	TRBD1	TRBJ1-6	-	TGTGCCAGCAGCCGGACAGGATTTAATAATTCACCCCTCCACTTT	CASSRTGFNNSPLHF
TRBV27	-	TRBJ1-1	-	TGTGCCAGCAGTTTACGACAGGACACTGAAGCTTTCTTT	CASSLRQDTEAFF
TRBV6-5	-	TRBJ2-6	-	TGTGCCAGCAGTTATGGGAGCGGCTCTGGGGCCAACGTCCTGACTTTC	CASSYGSGSGANVLTF
TRBV9	-	TRBJ2-7	-	TGTGCCAGCAGCGTATACGACGGGAGGACAGAAGGCGAGCAGTACTTC	CASSVYDGRTEGEQYF
TRBV6-4	-	TRBJ2-1	few	TGTGCCAGCAGTGACTTTGACAGTTACAATGAGCAGTTCTTC	CASSDFDSYNEQFF
TRBV11-2	-	TRBJ1-2	-	TGTGCCAGCAGCTTCCCAGGGTACCAGCCTTTCTTC	CASSFPGYQPFF
TRBV19	TRBD2	TRBJ2-5	-	TGTGCCAGTAGTATTGCGGGGGGCGGAAAGACCCAGTACTTC	CASSIAGGGKTQYF
TRBV9	TRBD2	TRBJ2-1	-	TGTGCCAGCAGCGTAGGTTGGGCGGGAGGGAGCTACAATGAGCAGTTCTTC	CASSVGWAGGSYNEQFF
TRBV10-2	TRBD1	TRBJ2-5	-	TGCGCCAGCAAACCCGGGACAGGCGGAAAGACCCAGTACTTC	CASKPGTGGKTQYF
TRBV15	TRBD2	TRBJ2-1	-	TGTGCCACCAGCAGTTCACGGACTAGCGGGAGCTATGAGCAGTTCTTC	CATSSSRTSGSYEQFF
TRBV5-1	TRBD2	TRBJ2-7	-	TGCGCCAGCAGCTTGGAGAGTAGCGGGAGTTACGAGCAGTACTTC	CASSLESSGSYEQYF
TRBV10-1	TRBD2	TRBJ2-3	few	TGCGCCAGCAGTGAGGAGCCTAGCGGGGGTGGAGATACGCAGTATTTT	CASSEEPSGGGDTQYF
TRBV29-1	TRBD2	TRBJ2-1	-	TGCAGCGTTGGACAACTAGCGGGAGAGGGTCGGTTCAATGAGCAGTTCTTC	CSVGQLAGEGRFNEQFF
TRBV5-4	-	TRBJ1-1	-	TGTGCCAGCAGCGCCCCCGGGGGGGGGAACACTGAAGCTTTCTTT	CASSAPGGGNTEAFF
TRBV7-8	TRBD2	TRBJ2-7	once	TGTGCCAGCAGCTCAGGGCCTAGCGGGATCGGGTACGAGCAGTACTTC	CASSSGPSGIGYEQYF
TRBV9	-	TRBJ2-2	-	TGTGCCAGCAGCGTAGAGCCGGGATGGAACACCGGGGAGCTGTTTTTT	CASSVEPGWNTGELFF
TRBV6-5	-	TRBJ2-2	-	TGTGCCAGCAGTCCCCTAGCTACCGCCGGGGAGCTGTTTTTT	CASSPLATAGELFF
TRBV4-1	TRBD1	TRBJ1-4	-	TGCGCCAGCAGCCGACCTGACAGGGAGGCTAATGAAAAACTGTTTTTT	CASSRPDREANEKLFF
TRBV5-4	-	TRBJ1-6	once	TGTGCCAGCAGCTTGTTCGCAGGGAATAATTCACCCCTCCACTTT	CASSLFAGNNSPLHF
TRBV5-1	-	TRBJ2-7	-	TGCGCCAGCGCGGGGACCGAAAGCTCCTACGAGCAGTACTTC	CASAGTESSYEQYF